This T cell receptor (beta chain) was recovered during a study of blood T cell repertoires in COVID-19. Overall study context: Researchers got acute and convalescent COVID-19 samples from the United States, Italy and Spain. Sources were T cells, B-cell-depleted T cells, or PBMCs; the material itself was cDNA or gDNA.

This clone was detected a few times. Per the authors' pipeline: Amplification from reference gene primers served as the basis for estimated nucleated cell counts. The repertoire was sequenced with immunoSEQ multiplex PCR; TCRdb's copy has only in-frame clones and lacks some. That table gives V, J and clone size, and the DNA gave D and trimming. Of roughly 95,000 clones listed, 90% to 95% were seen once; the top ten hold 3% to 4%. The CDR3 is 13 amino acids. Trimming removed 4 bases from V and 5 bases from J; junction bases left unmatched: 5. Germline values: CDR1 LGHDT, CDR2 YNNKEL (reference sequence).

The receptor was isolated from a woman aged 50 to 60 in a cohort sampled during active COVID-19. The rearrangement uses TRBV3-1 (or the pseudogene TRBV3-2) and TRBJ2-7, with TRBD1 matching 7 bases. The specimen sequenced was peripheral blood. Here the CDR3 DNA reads TGTGCCAGCAGCCCGACAGGGTGGGACGAGCAGTACTTC. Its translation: CASSPTGWDEQYF.